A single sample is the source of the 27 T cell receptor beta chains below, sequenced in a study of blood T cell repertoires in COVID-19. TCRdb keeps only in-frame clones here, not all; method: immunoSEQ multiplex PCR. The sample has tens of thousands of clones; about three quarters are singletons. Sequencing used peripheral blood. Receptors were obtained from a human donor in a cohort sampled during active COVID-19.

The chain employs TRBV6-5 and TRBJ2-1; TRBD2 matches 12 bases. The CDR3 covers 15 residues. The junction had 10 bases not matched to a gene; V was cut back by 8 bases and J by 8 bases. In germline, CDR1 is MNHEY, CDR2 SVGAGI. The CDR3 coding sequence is TGTGCCAGCCGGACTAGCGGGAATAGGGGAGATGAGCAGTTCTTC. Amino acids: CASRTSGNRGDEQFF.

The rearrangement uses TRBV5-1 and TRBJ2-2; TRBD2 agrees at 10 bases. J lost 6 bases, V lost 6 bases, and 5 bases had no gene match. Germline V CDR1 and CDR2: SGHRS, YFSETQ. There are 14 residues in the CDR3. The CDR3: CASTVLAGAGELFF. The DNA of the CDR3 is TGCGCCAGCACTGTCCTAGCGGGAGCCGGGGAGCTGTTTTTT.

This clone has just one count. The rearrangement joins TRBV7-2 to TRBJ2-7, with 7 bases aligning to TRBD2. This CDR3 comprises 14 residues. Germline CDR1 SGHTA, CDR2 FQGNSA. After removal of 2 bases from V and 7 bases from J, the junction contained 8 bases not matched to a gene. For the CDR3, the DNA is TGTGCCAGCAGCTTATCCCGAGGGACTAAGGAGCAGTACTTC. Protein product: CASSLSRGTKEQYF.

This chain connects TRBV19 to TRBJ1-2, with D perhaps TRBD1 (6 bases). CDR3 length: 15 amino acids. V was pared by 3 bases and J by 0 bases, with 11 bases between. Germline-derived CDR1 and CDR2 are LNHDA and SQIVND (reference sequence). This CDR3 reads CASSIRDNSNYGYTF. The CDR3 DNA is TGTGCCAGTAGTATTAGGGACAACTCTAACTATGGCTACACCTTC.

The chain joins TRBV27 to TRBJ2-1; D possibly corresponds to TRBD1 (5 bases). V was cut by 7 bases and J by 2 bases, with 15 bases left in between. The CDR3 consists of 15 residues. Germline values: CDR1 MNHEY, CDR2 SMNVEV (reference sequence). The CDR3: CASNVVGAAYNEQFF. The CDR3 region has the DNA TGTGCCAGCAACGTTGTTGGGGCGGCCTACAATGAGCAGTTCTTC.

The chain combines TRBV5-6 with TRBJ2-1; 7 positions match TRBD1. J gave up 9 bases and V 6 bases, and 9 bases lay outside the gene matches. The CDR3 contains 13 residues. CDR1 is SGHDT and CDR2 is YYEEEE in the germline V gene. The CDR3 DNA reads TGTGCCAGCACGAGGGACAGTAGTGGTGAGCAGTTCTTC. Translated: CASTRDSSGEQFF.

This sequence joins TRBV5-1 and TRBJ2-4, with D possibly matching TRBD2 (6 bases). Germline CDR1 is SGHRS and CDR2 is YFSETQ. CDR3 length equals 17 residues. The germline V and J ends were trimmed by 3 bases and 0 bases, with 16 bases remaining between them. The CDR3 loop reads CASSSPPAGLAKNIQYF. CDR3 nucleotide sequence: TGCGCCAGCAGCTCCCCCCCTGCGGGGCTAGCCAAAAACATTCAGTACTTC.

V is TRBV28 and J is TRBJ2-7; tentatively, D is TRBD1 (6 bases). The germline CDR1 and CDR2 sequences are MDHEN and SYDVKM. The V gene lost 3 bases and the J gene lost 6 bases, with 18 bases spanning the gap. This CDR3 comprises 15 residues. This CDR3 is CASSFRRVGGIEQYF. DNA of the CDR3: TGTGCCAGCAGTTTCCGTCGGGTTGGGGGCATCGAGCAGTACTTC. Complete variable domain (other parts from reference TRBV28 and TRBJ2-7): DVKVTQSSRYLVKRTGEKVFLECVQDMDHENMFWYRQDPGLGLRLIYFSYDVKMKEKGDIPEGYSVSREKKERFSLILESASTNQTSMYLCASSFRRVGGIEQYFGPGTRLTVT.

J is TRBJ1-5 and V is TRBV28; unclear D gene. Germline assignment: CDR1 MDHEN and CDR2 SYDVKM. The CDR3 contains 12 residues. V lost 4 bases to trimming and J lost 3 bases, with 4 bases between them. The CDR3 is CASSSLNQPQHF. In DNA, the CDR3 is TGTGCCAGCAGTTCACTCAATCAGCCCCAGCATTTT. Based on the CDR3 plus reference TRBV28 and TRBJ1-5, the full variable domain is DVKVTQSSRYLVKRTGEKVFLECVQDMDHENMFWYRQDPGLGLRLIYFSYDVKMKEKGDIPEGYSVSREKKERFSLILESASTNQTSMYLCASSSLNQPQHFGDGTRLSIL.

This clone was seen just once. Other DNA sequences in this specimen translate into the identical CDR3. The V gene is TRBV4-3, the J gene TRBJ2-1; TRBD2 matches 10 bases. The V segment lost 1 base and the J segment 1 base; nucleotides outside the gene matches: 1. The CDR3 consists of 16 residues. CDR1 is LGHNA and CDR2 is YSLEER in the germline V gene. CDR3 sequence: CASSQVAGGSYNEQFF. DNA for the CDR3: TGCGCCAGCAGCCAAGTAGCGGGAGGTTCCTACAATGAGCAGTTCTTC.

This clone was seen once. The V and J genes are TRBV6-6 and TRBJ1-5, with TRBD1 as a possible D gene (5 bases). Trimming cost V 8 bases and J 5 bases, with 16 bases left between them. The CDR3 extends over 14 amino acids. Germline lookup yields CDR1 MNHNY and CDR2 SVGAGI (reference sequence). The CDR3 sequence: CASSRTLFYQPQHF. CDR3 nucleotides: TGTGCCAGCTCCCGGACATTGTTTTATCAGCCCCAGCATTTT.

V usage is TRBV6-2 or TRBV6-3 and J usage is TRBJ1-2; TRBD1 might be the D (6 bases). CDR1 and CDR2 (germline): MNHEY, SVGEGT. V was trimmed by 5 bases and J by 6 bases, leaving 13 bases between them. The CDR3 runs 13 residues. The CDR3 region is CASSPQGRNGYTF. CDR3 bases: TGTGCCAGCAGTCCCCAGGGGAGAAATGGCTACACCTTC.

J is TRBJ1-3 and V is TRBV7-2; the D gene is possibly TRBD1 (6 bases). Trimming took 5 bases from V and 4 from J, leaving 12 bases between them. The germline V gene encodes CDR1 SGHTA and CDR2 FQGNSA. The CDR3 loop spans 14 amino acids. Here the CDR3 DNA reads TGTGCCAGCAGCCAACAGGGCGCAGGAAACACCATATATTTT. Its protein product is CASSQQGAGNTIYF.

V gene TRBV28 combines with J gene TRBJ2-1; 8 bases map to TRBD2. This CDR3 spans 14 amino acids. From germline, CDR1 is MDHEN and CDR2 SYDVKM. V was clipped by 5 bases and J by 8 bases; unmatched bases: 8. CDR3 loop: CASSIAGTIHEQFF. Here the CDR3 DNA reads TGTGCCAGCAGTATAGCGGGAACGATCCATGAGCAGTTCTTC.

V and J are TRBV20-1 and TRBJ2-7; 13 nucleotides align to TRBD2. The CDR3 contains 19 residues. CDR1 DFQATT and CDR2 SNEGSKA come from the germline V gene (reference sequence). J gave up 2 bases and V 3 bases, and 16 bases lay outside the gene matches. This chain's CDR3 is CSASAPGLAGLGKTYEQYF. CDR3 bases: TGCAGTGCTAGTGCACCGGGACTAGCGGGATTGGGAAAGACCTACGAGCAGTACTTC.

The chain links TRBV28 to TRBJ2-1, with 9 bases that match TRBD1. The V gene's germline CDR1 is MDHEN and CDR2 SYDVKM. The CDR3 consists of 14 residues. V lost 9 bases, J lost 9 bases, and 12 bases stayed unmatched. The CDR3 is CASRGTGMFGEQFF. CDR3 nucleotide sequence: TGTGCCAGTAGGGGGACAGGGATGTTTGGTGAGCAGTTCTTC.

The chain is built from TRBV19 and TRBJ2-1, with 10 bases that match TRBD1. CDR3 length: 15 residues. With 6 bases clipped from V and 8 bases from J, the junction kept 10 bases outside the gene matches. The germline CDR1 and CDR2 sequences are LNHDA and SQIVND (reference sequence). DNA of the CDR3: TGTGCCAGTAGCCTCGACAGGGGGCGAGTCTATGAGCAGTTCTTC. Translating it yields CASSLDRGRVYEQFF.

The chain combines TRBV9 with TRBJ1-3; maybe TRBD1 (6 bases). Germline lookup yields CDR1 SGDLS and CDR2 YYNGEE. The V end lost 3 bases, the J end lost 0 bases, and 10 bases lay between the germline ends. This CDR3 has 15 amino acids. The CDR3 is CASSGMDSSGNTIYF. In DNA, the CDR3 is TGTGCCAGCAGCGGAATGGACAGCTCTGGAAACACCATATATTTT. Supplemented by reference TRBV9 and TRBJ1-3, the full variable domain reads DSGVTQTPKHLITATGQRVTLRCSPRSGDLSVYWYQQSLDQGLQFLIQYYNGEERAKGNILERFSAQQFPDLHSELNLSSLELGDSALYFCASSGMDSSGNTIYFGEGSWLTVV.

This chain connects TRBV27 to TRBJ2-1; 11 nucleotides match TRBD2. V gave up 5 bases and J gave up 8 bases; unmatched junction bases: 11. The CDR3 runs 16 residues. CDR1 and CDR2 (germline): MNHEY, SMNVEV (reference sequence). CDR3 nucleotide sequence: TGTGCCAGCAGTCCCCGGGGTAGCGGGAGGGTCTATGAGCAGTTCTTC. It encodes CASSPRGSGRVYEQFF.

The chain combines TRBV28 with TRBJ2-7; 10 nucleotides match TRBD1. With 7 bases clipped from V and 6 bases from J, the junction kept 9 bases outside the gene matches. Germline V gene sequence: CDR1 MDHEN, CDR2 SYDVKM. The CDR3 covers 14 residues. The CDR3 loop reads CASIRTGGIGEQYF. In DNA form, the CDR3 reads TGTGCCAGCATCCGGACAGGGGGAATTGGCGAGCAGTACTTC. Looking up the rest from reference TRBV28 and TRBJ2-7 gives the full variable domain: DVKVTQSSRYLVKRTGEKVFLECVQDMDHENMFWYRQDPGLGLRLIYFSYDVKMKEKGDIPEGYSVSREKKERFSLILESASTNQTSMYLCASIRTGGIGEQYFGPGTRLTVT.

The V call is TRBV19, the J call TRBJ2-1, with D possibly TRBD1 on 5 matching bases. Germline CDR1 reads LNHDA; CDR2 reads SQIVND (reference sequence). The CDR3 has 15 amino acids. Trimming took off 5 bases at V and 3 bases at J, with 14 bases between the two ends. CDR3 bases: TGTGCCAGTAGTCAGGGTCTGGGTTACTACAATGAGCAGTTCTTC. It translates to CASSQGLGYYNEQFF.

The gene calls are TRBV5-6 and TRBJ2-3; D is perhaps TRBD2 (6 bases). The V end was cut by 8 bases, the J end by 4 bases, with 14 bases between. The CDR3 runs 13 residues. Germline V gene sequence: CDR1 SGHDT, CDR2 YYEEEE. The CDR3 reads CASRGGFPDTQYF. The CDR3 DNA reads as TGTGCCAGTAGGGGAGGTTTCCCAGATACGCAGTATTTT.

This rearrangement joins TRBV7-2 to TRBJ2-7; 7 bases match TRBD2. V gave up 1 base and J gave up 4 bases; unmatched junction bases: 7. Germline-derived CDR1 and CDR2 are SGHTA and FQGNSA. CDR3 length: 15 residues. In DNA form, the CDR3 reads TGTGCCAGCAGCTTAGGAGGAGCGGGGCAATACGAGCAGTACTTC. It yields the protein CASSLGGAGQYEQYF.

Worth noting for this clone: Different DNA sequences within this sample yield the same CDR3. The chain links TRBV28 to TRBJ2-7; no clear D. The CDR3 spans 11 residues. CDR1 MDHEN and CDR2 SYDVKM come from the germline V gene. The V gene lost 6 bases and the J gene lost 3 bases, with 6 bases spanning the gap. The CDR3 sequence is CASSLFYEQYF. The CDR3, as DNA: TGTGCCAGCAGCCTGTTCTACGAGCAGTACTTC. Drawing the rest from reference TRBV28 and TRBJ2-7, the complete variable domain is DVKVTQSSRYLVKRTGEKVFLECVQDMDHENMFWYRQDPGLGLRLIYFSYDVKMKEKGDIPEGYSVSREKKERFSLILESASTNQTSMYLCASSLFYEQYFGPGTRLTVT.

CDR3 residues: CASSLWTSGARDEQYF. CDR3 nucleotides: TGTGCCAGCAGCCTGTGGACTAGCGGAGCTCGGGACGAGCAGTACTTC. This chain joins TRBV7-9 and TRBJ2-7, with 10 nucleotides matching TRBD2. Germline CDR1 is SEHNR and CDR2 is FQNEAQ (reference sequence). Trimming at V came to 5 bases and at J to 5 bases, leaving 12 bases not matched to a gene. This CDR3 is 16 amino acids long.

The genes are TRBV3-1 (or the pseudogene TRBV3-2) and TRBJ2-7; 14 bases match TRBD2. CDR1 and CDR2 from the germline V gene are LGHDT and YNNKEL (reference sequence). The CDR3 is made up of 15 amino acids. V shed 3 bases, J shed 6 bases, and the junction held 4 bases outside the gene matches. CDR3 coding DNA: TGTGCCAGCAGCCAGGGACTAGCGGGAGTACGCGAGCAGTACTTC. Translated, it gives CASSQGLAGVREQYF.

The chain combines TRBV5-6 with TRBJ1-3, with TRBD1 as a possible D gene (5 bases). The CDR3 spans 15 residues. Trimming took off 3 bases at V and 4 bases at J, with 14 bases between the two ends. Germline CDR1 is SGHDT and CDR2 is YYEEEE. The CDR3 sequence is CASSSGAGQGNTIYF. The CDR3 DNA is TGTGCCAGCAGCTCCGGCGCGGGGCAGGGAAACACCATATATTTT.